A selection of T cell receptor beta chains follows, all from one sample in a study of human T cells and chemical hapten exposure. A single record per CDR3 protein comes from TCRdb applying MiXCR to the RACE reads. The table has 150,000 to 200,000 distinct CDR3 sequences, approximately 24% seen once; the top ten hold about 2.3%. Material: whole blood, obtained in connection with sensitization to the hapten diphenylcyclopropenone (DPC). The source of these receptors is a middle-aged woman with alopecia areata. Some clones in this sample may be carry-over from other donors' samples. CDR3s leave out the opening cysteine and the closing phenylalanine or tryptophan.

v_gene	CDR3aa
TRBV7-6	ASSLTQLTYEQY
TRBV2	ASSLIVADTQY
TRBV28	ASSSTSGRYEQY
TRBV5-1	ASSPTGHSNQPQH
TRBV3-1	ASSGGGGRYGYT
TRBV5-1	ASSFGGYEQY
TRBV5-1	ASSPGELAGADTQY
TRBV6-4	ASSDQQRDVDEKLF
TRBV6-5	ASRLGTSRDEQF
TRBV10-3	AIGGQIADTQY
TRBV20-1	SARGGVAGESYEQY
TRBV20-1	SARQGSATDTQY
TRBV12-3/TRBV12-4	ASSFRGAGNDEQY
TRBV7-6	ASSLTNLREQY
TRBV7-9	ASSPGPEWAQH
TRBV29-1	SVGGSYEQY
TRBV27	ASSELDTTAGTQY
TRBV15	ATSDPDRGKSNTGELF
TRBV7-2	ASSGGSGNTIY
TRBV10-3	AISESGRYSPLH
TRBV28	ASSFGSRPYNEQF
TRBV7-9	ASSLVSAGQETQY
TRBV28	ASSLSAGNQPQH
TRBV20-1	SARSIDAGANVLT
TRBV10-3	AISESGVSGYT
TRBV7-9	ASRTGTGDLTDTQY
TRBV6-2/TRBV6-3	ASSYMRGSTEAF
TRBV27	ASSAHWASTDTQY
TRBV20-1	SALSAGGPYEQY
TRBV29-1	SVDFQGVGGELF
TRBV29-1	SLGTSGRYQETQY
TRBV20-1	SASRGLNEKLF
TRBV28	ASSLAGDNTDTQY
TRBV20-1	SARQGAGGSADTQY
TRBV10-3	AISEGRGSTDTQY
TRBV7-9	ASSLGGQWSGSYEQY
TRBV20-1	SASNPGQGTYEQY
TRBV6-5	ASKTHREQY
TRBV18	ASSPTSGGPSGQF
TRBV4-2	ASSQGPTGAEQY
TRBV27	ASSLRGEETQY